The 27 T cell receptor beta chains reported below all come from one sample, sequenced in a study of blood T cell repertoires in COVID-19. The repertoire was sequenced with immunoSEQ multiplex PCR; TCRdb's copy has only in-frame clones and lacks some. The sample has hundreds of thousands of clones; about nine tenths are singletons. Input material: peripheral blood. The source of these receptors is a middle-aged man with acute or convalescent COVID-19.

The V call is TRBV9, the J call TRBJ1-2; D not resolved. The CDR3 sequence is 12 residues long. Trimming cost V 0 bases and J 8 bases, with 8 bases left between them. Germline assignment: CDR1 SGDLS and CDR2 YYNGEE. The CDR3 region is CASSVVSGGYTF. The CDR3 region has the DNA TGTGCCAGCAGCGTAGTTTCGGGAGGCTACACCTTC.

Here the CDR3 DNA reads TGTGCCAGTGGCGGGGGCACAGGGGAGCTGTTTTTT. This sequence encodes CASGGGTGELFF. The genes are TRBV12-3 or TRBV12-4 and TRBJ2-2, with D possibly being TRBD2 (7 bases). The length of the CDR3 is 12 residues. V dropped 9 bases and J dropped 8 bases, with 13 bases sitting between them.

This chain joins TRBV2 and TRBJ1-1; tentative D call: TRBD1 (6 bases). The CDR3 contains 12 residues. Trimming shortened V by 8 bases and J by 3 bases, and 10 bases separated the two germline ends. Per germline, CDR1 SNHLY and CDR2 FYNNEI. In DNA form, the CDR3 reads TGTGCCAGCTATGGACAGTACACTGAAGCTTTCTTT. Protein: CASYGQYTEAFF.

The chain has TRBV19 and TRBJ1-1; 8 nucleotides agree with TRBD1. CDR3 size: 16 residues. CDR1 is LNHDA, CDR2 SQIVND, per germline (reference sequence). V shed 0 bases and J 4 bases; nucleotides not matched to a gene: 7. The chain's CDR3 is CASSIEGQESGTEAFF. The CDR3 DNA reads TGTGCCAGTAGTATAGAGGGACAGGAATCGGGCACTGAAGCTTTCTTT.

The chain has TRBV27 and TRBJ2-3; 8 bases align to TRBD2. Germline V lookup: CDR1 MNHEY, CDR2 SMNVEV (reference sequence). Trimming removed 2 bases from V and 6 bases from J; junction bases left unmatched: 13. The CDR3 extends over 17 amino acids. Here the CDR3 reads CASSLPREGVVMDTQYF. Written as DNA, the CDR3 is TGTGCCAGCAGTTTACCCCGGGAGGGGGTCGTTATGGATACGCAGTATTTT.

The J gene is TRBJ1-3, the V gene TRBV11-3; D not certain. V shed 2 bases and J shed 0 bases, with 8 bases lying between them. Germline CDR1 SGHNT, CDR2 YENEEA. The CDR3 sequence is 15 residues long. The CDR3 loop is CASSLSGSSGNTIYF. CDR3 DNA sequence: TGTGCCAGCAGCTTAAGCGGCAGCTCTGGAAACACCATATATTTT.

This clone was counted once. The chain links TRBV7-2 to TRBJ2-5, with a possible D match to TRBD1 (6 bases). CDR3 length: 18 residues. Germline-derived CDR1 and CDR2 are SGHTA and FQGNSA. Trimming left V 5 bases short and J 3 bases short, with 25 bases between. As DNA, the CDR3 is TGTGCCAGCAGCCTCACGGGGCCCATTCCCAGGGGCGAAGAGACCCAGTACTTC. Translation: CASSLTGPIPRGEETQYF. Drawing the rest from reference TRBV7-2 and TRBJ2-5, the complete variable domain is GAGVSQSPSNKVTEKGKDVELRCDPISGHTALYWYRQSLGQGLEFLIYFQGNSAPDKSGLPSDRFSAERTGGSVSTLTIQRTQQEDSAVYLCASSLTGPIPRGEETQYFGPGTRLLVL.

The chain uses TRBV15 and TRBJ2-7; TRBD1 matches 8 bases. The CDR3 sequence is 15 residues long. Germline V gene lookup returns CDR1 LNHNV and CDR2 YYDKDF (reference sequence). With V trimmed by 1 base and J by 4 bases, 6 bases remained unmatched. CDR3 DNA: TGTGCCACCAGCAGAGGTGGGACAGGCGATTACGAGCAGTACTTC. Translated: CATSRGGTGDYEQYF. Using reference TRBV15 and TRBJ2-7 for the parts outside the CDR3, the full variable domain is DAMVIQNPRYQVTQFGKPVTLSCSQTLNHNVMYWYQQKSSQAPKLLFHYYDKDFNNEADTPDNFQSRRPNTSFCFLDIRSPGLGDTAMYLCATSRGGTGDYEQYFGPGTRLTVT.

V and J are TRBV5-1 and TRBJ2-5; 9 bases line up with TRBD2. Trimming took 0 bases from V and 2 from J; bases not matched to a gene: 5. CDR3 length equals 16 residues. Germline V gene lookup returns CDR1 SGHRS and CDR2 YFSETQ. The chain's CDR3 is CASSLVALAGQETQYF. The CDR3 coding sequence is TGCGCCAGCAGCTTGGTAGCTCTAGCGGGACAAGAGACCCAGTACTTC.

The rearrangement links TRBV6-6 to TRBJ1-2; 7 nucleotides agree with TRBD1. The V gene end was trimmed by 10 bases and the J gene end by 4 bases; junction bases not matched to a gene: 15. CDR1 is MNHNY, CDR2 SVGAGI, per germline (reference sequence). The CDR3 is 15 residues long. For the CDR3, the DNA is TGTGCCACGGGGAAGGGGACAGCTCAACCCTATGGCTACACCTTC. Its protein product is CATGKGTAQPYGYTF.

In nucleotides, the CDR3 is TGTGCCAGCAGTCCCCTCCCCCCAGGGGGTTATGGCTACACCTTC. It yields the protein CASSPLPPGGYGYTF. The V gene is TRBV27, the J gene TRBJ1-2; 7 bases are shared with TRBD1. This CDR3 has 15 amino acids. V shed 5 bases, J shed 5 bases, and the junction held 11 bases outside the gene matches. In germline, CDR1 is MNHEY, CDR2 SMNVEV (reference sequence).

V is TRBV4-2 and J is TRBJ1-2, with TRBD1 as a possible D gene (5 bases). The germline V gene encodes CDR1 LGHNA and CDR2 YNFKEQ. The CDR3 sequence is 16 residues long. Trimming took off 4 bases at V and 1 base at J, with 16 bases between the two ends. For the CDR3, the DNA is TGTGCCAGCAGCCCTAAGGCAGGGAACCTTAACTATGGCTACACCTTC. It is translated as CASSPKAGNLNYGYTF.

V usage is TRBV10-3 and J usage is TRBJ2-2, with TRBD1 matching over 7 bases. J gave up 5 bases and V 4 bases, and 16 bases lay outside the gene matches. The CDR3 consists of 18 residues. Germline V CDR1 and CDR2: ENHRY, SYGVKD. CDR3 sequence reads: CAISGRTGVQDTTGELFF. CDR3 DNA sequence: TGTGCCATCAGTGGCAGGACAGGAGTTCAGGACACAACCGGGGAGCTGTTTTTT.

V gene TRBV28 combines with J gene TRBJ2-4, with TRBD1 identical over 10 bases. Germline lookup yields CDR1 MDHEN and CDR2 SYDVKM. J lost 7 bases, V lost 5 bases, and 8 bases had no gene match. The CDR3 is 15 amino acids. CDR3 DNA: TGTGCCAGCAGTAGATGGGGACAGGGGACGAACATTCAGTACTTC. Translated: CASSRWGQGTNIQYF.

J is TRBJ1-1 and V is TRBV11-3, with no clear D. The V and J ends lost 0 bases and 2 bases respectively, with 4 bases between them. The CDR3 consists of 13 residues. The V gene's germline CDR1 is SGHNT and CDR2 YENEEA. CDR3 sequence (DNA): TGTGCCAGCAGCTTAGACATCAACACTGAAGCTTTCTTT. Translated: CASSLDINTEAFF.

The rearrangement joins TRBV5-8 to TRBJ1-2; TRBD1 matches 7 bases. The CDR3 is 16 amino acids. The germline CDR1 and CDR2 sequences are SGHTS and YDEGEE. V dropped 0 bases and J dropped 4; count of bases not matched to a gene: 9. The CDR3 DNA follows: TGTGCCAGCAGCTTGGGGACGGACAGGCCCCCCTATGGCTACACCTTC. This translates into CASSLGTDRPPYGYTF.

The gene calls are TRBV6-1 and TRBJ1-2; TRBD1 agrees at 7 bases. Unmatched junction bases numbered 14, after V lost 1 base and J lost 0 bases. Per germline, CDR1 MNHNS and CDR2 SASEGT. The CDR3 runs 19 residues. This chain's CDR3 is CASSEEQGILLLSNYGYTF. DNA of the CDR3: TGTGCCAGCAGTGAAGAACAGGGGATCCTCCTTCTGTCTAACTATGGCTACACCTTC.

The V gene is TRBV4-1, the J gene TRBJ2-7, with D tentatively TRBD2 (7 bases). The CDR3 spans 15 residues. Trimming shortened V by 4 bases and J by 2 bases, and 15 bases separated the two germline ends. Germline V lookup: CDR1 MGHRA, CDR2 YSYEKL. The DNA of the CDR3 is TGCGCCAGCAGCCCCAGTGGAGGGGGGGCCTACGAGCAGTACTTC. Translating gives CASSPSGGGAYEQYF.

The chain carries TRBV30 and TRBJ1-4; D unclear. Per germline, CDR1 GTSNPN and CDR2 SVGIG (reference sequence). Trimming removed 4 bases at V and 5 bases at J, with 17 bases between. The CDR3 runs 15 residues. The CDR3 sequence is CAWIPVGRKNEKLFF. CDR3 DNA: TGTGCCTGGATCCCCGTCGGCAGGAAAAATGAAAAACTGTTTTTT.

As DNA, the CDR3 is TGCGCCAGCAGCCCCCGGGAGAGGGTCCGTCGCGAGCAGTACTTC. It codes for CASSPRERVRREQYF. This chain joins TRBV5-1 and TRBJ2-7; the D gene is possibly TRBD2 (6 bases). V was clipped by 4 bases and J by 6 bases, with 20 bases between them. CDR3 size: 15 residues. Germline loops: CDR1 SGHRS, CDR2 YFSETQ.

In its sample, this clone was seen once. The chain combines TRBV7-2 with TRBJ2-3; 9 bases match TRBD2. V was pared by 4 bases and J by 5 bases, with 10 bases of the junction left unmatched. Germline V gene lookup returns CDR1 SGHTA and CDR2 FQGNSA. The CDR3 consists of 16 residues. CDR3 nucleotide sequence: TGTGCCAGCAGCTCAGACGGTCTAGCGGGAATAGATACGCAGTATTTT. This encodes CASSSDGLAGIDTQYF.

The chain uses TRBV18 and TRBJ2-2; 7 bases align to TRBD1. The ends lost 5 bases at V and 5 bases at J; junction bases unmatched: 5. The CDR3 covers 14 residues. The germline V gene encodes CDR1 KGHSH and CDR2 LQKENI. This CDR3 is CASSYTGVTGELFF. In DNA, the CDR3 is TGTGCCAGCTCATACACAGGGGTAACCGGGGAGCTGTTTTTT.

The rearrangement joins TRBV3-1 (or the pseudogene TRBV3-2) to TRBJ1-3; TRBD1 matches at 7 bases. The CDR3 is made up of 17 amino acids. Unmatched junction bases numbered 10, after V lost 4 bases and J lost 1 base. Germline values: CDR1 LGHDT, CDR2 YNNKEL (reference sequence). The CDR3 spells CASSPRPGQISGNTIYF. CDR3 nucleotide sequence: TGTGCCAGCAGCCCACGGCCGGGACAGATTTCTGGAAACACCATATATTTT.

The rearrangement links TRBV2 to TRBJ1-1; D is unclear. CDR1 is SNHLY, CDR2 FYNNEI, per germline. This CDR3 comprises 15 residues. V was clipped by 4 bases and J by 4 bases, with 16 bases between them. In nucleotides, the CDR3 is TGTGCCAGCAGTGTTTCCCCGTTCCCCGGCACTGAAGCTTTCTTT. Encoded protein: CASSVSPFPGTEAFF.

The CDR3 is CASSPTGLSSHSPLHF. In DNA form, the CDR3 reads TGCGCCAGCAGCCCTACGGGACTATCCTCCCACTCACCCCTCCACTTT. This chain links TRBV5-1 with TRBJ1-6; possibly TRBD1 for D (5 bases). CDR1 SGHRS and CDR2 YFSETQ come from the germline V gene. The CDR3 extends over 16 amino acids. V dropped 4 bases and J dropped 10 bases, with 21 bases sitting between them.

The rearrangement joins TRBV28 to TRBJ2-1; D is perhaps TRBD1 (6 bases). CDR1 is MDHEN and CDR2 is SYDVKM in the germline V gene. CDR3 length: 16 residues. V lost 3 bases and J lost 7, with 19 bases in between. DNA of the CDR3: TGTGCCAGCAGTTTTCGGGTGGGGGCTCTTGGTAATGAGCAGTTCTTC. This translates into CASSFRVGALGNEQFF.

V gene TRBV5-6 combines with J gene TRBJ2-1; 8 bases agree with TRBD2. After removal of 4 bases from V and 10 bases from J, the junction contained 16 bases not matched to a gene. The CDR3 contains 16 residues. From germline, CDR1 is SGHDT and CDR2 YYEEEE. CDR3 in DNA: TGTGCCAGCAGCCCGGGGGGGGCCGGGGATCAGGGAGAGCAGTTCTTC. This sequence encodes CASSPGGAGDQGEQFF.